This T cell receptor beta chain derives from a study of blood T cells in healthy people across ages. Primers used in a second PCR of roughly 6 to 12 cycles were a sample-barcoded 5' primer and a J-beta primer mix. The authors tagged each cDNA molecule using a template-switch adaptor with 12 random nucleotides. Via MiXCR, TCRdb re-called the 5' RACE reads, giving one row per CDR3 protein. This table holds 1,500,000 or so distinct CDR3 sequences, approximately 42% found once. Study-level results: TCR beta diversity, measured per million T cells, fell in a roughly linear way with age.

Every donor gave roughly 9.6 milliliters of peripheral blood. PBMCs were isolated at a quantity of at least 6 million per sample. V was pared by 2 bases and J by 4 bases, with 9 bases of the junction left unmatched. Germline values: CDR1 LGHDT, CDR2 YNNKEL (reference sequence). The CDR3 consists of 17 residues. A remark on this clonotype: Antigen: not known.

J is TRBJ2-1 and V is TRBV3-1; 9 bases are shared with TRBD2. The sample consisted of blood. The TCR originated in a woman aged 18-30 years in good health. DNA of the CDR3: TGTGCCAGCAGCCAACATCCTCTAGCGGGGATATACAATGAGCAGTTCTTC. Translation gives CASSQHPLAGIYNEQFF.